This T cell receptor beta chain was captured by sequencing in a study of cytomegalovirus exposure and HLA in healthy donors. General study results and limits: Within an earlier analysis, most TCR beta V segments proved productive either about 90% or about 30% of the time. Only CMV serostatus was available as immune exposure information.

Germline V gene lookup returns CDR1 SQVTM and CDR2 ANQGSEA. The CDR3 contains 14 residues. Trimming stripped 3 bases from V and 0 bases from J, with 10 bases between. Of note for this clone: Its matching antigen is unknown.

PCR amplification relied on 60 Vbeta primers (plus 13 Jbeta primers). Assay used: immunoSEQ multiplex PCR; TCRdb lists only in-frame clones, some missing. The data show roughly 130,000 clones, just under 80% seen once. The sequenced material came from PBMCs. This TCR was sampled from a man younger than 40 in good health and CMV-seronegative. The chain recombines TRBV29-1 with TRBJ2-3; D is perhaps TRBD2 (7 bases). CDR3 in amino acids: CSVDRGASTDTQYF. CDR3 sequence (DNA): TGCAGCGTTGATCGGGGGGCTAGCACAGATACGCAGTATTTT.